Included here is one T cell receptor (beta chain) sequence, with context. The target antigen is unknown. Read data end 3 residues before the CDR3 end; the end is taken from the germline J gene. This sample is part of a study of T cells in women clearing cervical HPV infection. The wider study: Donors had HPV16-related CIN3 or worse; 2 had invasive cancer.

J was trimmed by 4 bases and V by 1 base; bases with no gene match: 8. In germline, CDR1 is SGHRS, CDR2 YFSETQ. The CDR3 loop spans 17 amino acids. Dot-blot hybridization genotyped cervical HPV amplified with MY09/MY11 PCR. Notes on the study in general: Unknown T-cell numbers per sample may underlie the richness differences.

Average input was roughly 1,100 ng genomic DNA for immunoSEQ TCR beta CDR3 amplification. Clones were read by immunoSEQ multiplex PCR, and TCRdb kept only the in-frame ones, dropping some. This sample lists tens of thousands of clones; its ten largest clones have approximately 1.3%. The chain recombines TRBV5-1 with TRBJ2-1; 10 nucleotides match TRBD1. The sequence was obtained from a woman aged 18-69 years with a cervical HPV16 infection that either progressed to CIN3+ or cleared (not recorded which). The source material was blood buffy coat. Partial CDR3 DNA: TGCGCCAGCAGCTTGAACCGGGACAGGGGAGTGTACAATGAG. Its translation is CASSLNRDRGVYNE. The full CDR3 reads CASSLNRDRGVYNEQFF.